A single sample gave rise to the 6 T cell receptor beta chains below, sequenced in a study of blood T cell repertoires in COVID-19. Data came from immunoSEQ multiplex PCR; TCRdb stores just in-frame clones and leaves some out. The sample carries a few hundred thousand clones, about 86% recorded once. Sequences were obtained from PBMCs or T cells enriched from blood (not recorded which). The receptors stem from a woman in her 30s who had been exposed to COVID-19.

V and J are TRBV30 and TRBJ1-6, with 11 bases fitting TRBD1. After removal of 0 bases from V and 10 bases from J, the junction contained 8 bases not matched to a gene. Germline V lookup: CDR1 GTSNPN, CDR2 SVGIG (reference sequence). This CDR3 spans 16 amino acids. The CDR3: CAWSVRVGQGDSPLHF. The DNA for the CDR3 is TGTGCCTGGAGTGTACGGGTGGGACAGGGGGACTCACCCCTCCACTTT. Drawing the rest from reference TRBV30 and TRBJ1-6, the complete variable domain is SQTIHQWPATLVQPVGSPLSLECTVEGTSNPNLYWYRQAAGRGLQLLFYSVGIGQISSEVPQNLSASRPQDRQFILSSKKLLLSDSGFYLCAWSVRVGQGDSPLHFGNGTRLTVT.

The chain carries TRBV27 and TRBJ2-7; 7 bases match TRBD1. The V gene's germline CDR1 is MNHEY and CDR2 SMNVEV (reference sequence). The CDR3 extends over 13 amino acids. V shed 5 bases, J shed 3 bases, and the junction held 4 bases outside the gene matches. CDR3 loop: CASSGSGGYEQYF. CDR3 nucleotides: TGTGCCAGCAGTGGGTCAGGGGGCTACGAGCAGTACTTC.

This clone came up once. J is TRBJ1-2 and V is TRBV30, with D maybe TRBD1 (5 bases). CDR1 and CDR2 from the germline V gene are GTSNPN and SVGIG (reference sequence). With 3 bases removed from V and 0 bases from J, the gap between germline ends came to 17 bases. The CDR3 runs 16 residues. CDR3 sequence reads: CAWRPGSQGTNYGYTF. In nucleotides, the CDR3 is TGTGCCTGGAGACCCGGCTCCCAGGGAACTAACTATGGCTACACCTTC.

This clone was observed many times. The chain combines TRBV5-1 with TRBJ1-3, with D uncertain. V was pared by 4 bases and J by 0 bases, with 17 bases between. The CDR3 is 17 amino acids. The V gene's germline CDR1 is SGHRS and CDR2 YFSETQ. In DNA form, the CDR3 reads TGCGCCAGCAGCCCGGGAACCTCCTTGTTCTCTGGAAACACCATATATTTT. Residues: CASSPGTSLFSGNTIYF.

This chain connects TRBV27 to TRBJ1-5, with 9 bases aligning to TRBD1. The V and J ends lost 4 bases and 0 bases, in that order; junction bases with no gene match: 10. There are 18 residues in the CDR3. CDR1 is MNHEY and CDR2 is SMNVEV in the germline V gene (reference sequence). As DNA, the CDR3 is TGTGCCAGCAGTTCCACAGGGGGCGATTTATTTAGCAATCAGCCCCAGCATTTT. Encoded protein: CASSSTGGDLFSNQPQHF.

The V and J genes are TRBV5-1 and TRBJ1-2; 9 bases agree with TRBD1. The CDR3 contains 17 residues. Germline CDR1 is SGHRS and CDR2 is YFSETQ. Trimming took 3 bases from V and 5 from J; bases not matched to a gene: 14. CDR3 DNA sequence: TGCGCCAGCAGCTCGGCGGGGGGACAGGGACGAAGATATGGCTACACCTTC. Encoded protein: CASSSAGGQGRRYGYTF.